The 32 T cell receptor beta chains below come from one sample, sequenced in a study of blood T cell repertoires in COVID-19. Profiled with immunoSEQ multiplex PCR; TCRdb holds only in-frame clones, not every one. The sample carries 250,000 to 350,000 clones, around nine tenths recorded once. Sequencing used peripheral blood. The origin of the receptors is a woman aged 40-49 years who had recovered from COVID-19.

V and J are TRBV11-3 and TRBJ2-1, with D possibly being TRBD2 (5 bases). CDR1 is SGHNT, CDR2 YENEEA, per germline. Trimming cost V 5 bases and J 3 bases, with 14 bases left between them. The CDR3 runs 15 residues. CDR3 amino acids: CASSLRAEDYNEQFF. CDR3 DNA: TGTGCCAGCAGCCTGAGGGCAGAGGACTACAATGAGCAGTTCTTC.

CDR3 amino acids: CAIRSETAYNEQFF. CDR3 DNA sequence: TGTGCCATCAGGTCCGAGACTGCTTACAATGAGCAGTTCTTC. The V call is TRBV10-3, the J call TRBJ2-1; D is ambiguous. CDR3 size: 14 residues. Germline CDR1 and CDR2: ENHRY and SYGVKD. Trimming removed 6 bases at V and 4 bases at J, with 13 bases between.

The V and J genes are TRBV12-3 or TRBV12-4 and TRBJ1-2; D is unclear. Trimming cost V 0 bases and J 6 bases, with 5 bases left between them. This CDR3 has 12 amino acids. The CDR3 bases are TGTGCCAGCAGTTTAGCCGGGGATGGCTACACCTTC. Protein: CASSLAGDGYTF.

The chain is built from TRBV2 and TRBJ2-3; D is unresolved. V lost 2 bases to trimming and J lost 4 bases, with 10 bases between them. The CDR3 length is 14 residues. CDR1 and CDR2 from the germline V gene are SNHLY and FYNNEI. The CDR3 bases are TGTGCCAGCAGTGAATTGATCGCAGCAGATACGCAGTATTTT. This sequence encodes CASSELIAADTQYF. The full variable domain, in which reference TRBV2 and TRBJ2-3 provide the parts outside the CDR3, is EPEVTQTPSHQVTQMGQEVILRCVPISNHLYFYWYRQILGQKVEFLVSFYNNEISEKSEIFDDQFSVERPDGSNFTLKIRSTKLEDSAMYFCASSELIAADTQYFGPGTRLTVL.

This sequence joins TRBV28 and TRBJ2-3; tentatively, D is TRBD1 (5 bases). CDR1 MDHEN and CDR2 SYDVKM come from the germline V gene. The V end was cut by 6 bases, the J end by 4 bases, with 20 bases between. This CDR3 region has 16 residues. In DNA, the CDR3 is TGTGCCAGCAGACGCCGACAGAAAACGGATTCAGATACGCAGTATTTT. Protein sequence: CASRRRQKTDSDTQYF.

The gene calls are TRBV5-5 and TRBJ2-6; TRBD2 is a possible D gene (5 bases). The ends were cut back, 4 bases at V and 12 bases at J, with 17 bases in the middle. CDR3 length: 14 residues. CDR1 and CDR2 (germline): SGHKS, YYEKEE (reference sequence). In DNA form, the CDR3 reads TGTGCCAGCAGCCCCTTGGACGGGATCTTCGTCCTGACTTTC. Protein product: CASSPLDGIFVLTF.

The chain couples TRBV3-1 (or the pseudogene TRBV3-2) to TRBJ2-3, with a weak D call TRBD2 (5 bases). In germline, CDR1 is LGHDT, CDR2 YNNKEL (reference sequence). V was pared by 7 bases and J by 4 bases, with 15 bases between. The CDR3 has 14 amino acids. CDR3 in DNA: TGTGCCAGCACCCCCCGGGGTCAGCCAGATACGCAGTATTTT. This codes for CASTPRGQPDTQYF.

This clone was recorded once. The rearrangement uses TRBV13 and TRBJ2-7, with 7 bases matching TRBD1. The CDR3 runs 14 residues. The junction had 5 bases not matched to a gene; V was cut back by 2 bases and J by 4 bases. The germline V gene encodes CDR1 PRHDT and CDR2 FYEKMQ (reference sequence). The chain's CDR3 is CASSLQGQNYEQYF. The CDR3 DNA reads TGTGCCAGCAGCTTACAGGGACAGAATTACGAGCAGTACTTC. Full variable domain (outside the CDR3, taken from reference TRBV13 and TRBJ2-7): AAGVIQSPRHLIKEKRETATLKCYPIPRHDTVYWYQQGPGQDPQFLISFYEKMQSDKGSIPDRFSAQQFSDYHSELNMSSLELGDSALYFCASSLQGQNYEQYFGPGTRLTVT.

This chain links TRBV7-9 with TRBJ2-1; tentatively, D is TRBD2 (6 bases). This CDR3 has 13 residues. Germline-derived CDR1 and CDR2 are SEHNR and FQNEAQ (reference sequence). V lost 5 bases and J lost 9, with 14 bases in between. The CDR3 sequence: CASSLTGVPEQFF. The CDR3 bases are TGTGCCAGCAGCCTGACGGGAGTTCCTGAGCAGTTCTTC.

The V gene is TRBV5-5, the J gene TRBJ2-5, with D perhaps TRBD2 (5 bases). Germline V CDR1 and CDR2: SGHKS, YYEKEE (reference sequence). Deletions cut 6 bases from V and 2 bases from J, with 14 bases between. This CDR3 contains 14 residues. The CDR3 region is CASTPLGDQETQYF. DNA for the CDR3: TGTGCCAGCACCCCTCTGGGAGATCAAGAGACCCAGTACTTC.

The chain has TRBV5-5 and TRBJ2-7; the match to TRBD1 covers 7 bases. CDR1 SGHKS and CDR2 YYEKEE come from the germline V gene (reference sequence). The CDR3 sequence is 13 residues long. The V segment lost 1 base and the J segment 6 bases; nucleotides outside the gene matches: 4. As DNA, the CDR3 is TGTGCCAGCAGCTTGTGGGACAGCCTCGAGCAGTACTTC. The encoded protein is CASSLWDSLEQYF.

The chain joins TRBV2 to TRBJ2-3; D gene unclear. The CDR3 extends over 12 amino acids. Germline V gives CDR1 SNHLY, CDR2 FYNNEI. Trimming shortened V by 2 bases and J by 4 bases, and 4 bases separated the two germline ends. The CDR3 loop is CASSERADTQYF. CDR3 nucleotides: TGTGCCAGCAGTGAACGGGCAGATACGCAGTATTTT.

The rearrangement links TRBV19 to TRBJ1-3; 9 bases agree with TRBD1. V was clipped by 6 bases and J by 4 bases; unmatched bases: 7. The germline V gene has CDR1 LNHDA and CDR2 SQIVND (reference sequence). This CDR3 region has 15 residues. The CDR3 DNA is TGTGCCAGTAGCCCAACTGGGACAGGGGGAAACACCATATATTTT. Protein sequence: CASSPTGTGGNTIYF.

The chain is built from TRBV9 and TRBJ2-5; 11 bases map to TRBD2. CDR3 length: 15 residues. After removal of 2 bases from V and 4 bases from J, the junction contained 4 bases not matched to a gene. Germline V lookup: CDR1 SGDLS, CDR2 YYNGEE. The CDR3 bases are TGTGCCAGCAGCGTTAGCGGGAGGGAGGCAGAGACCCAGTACTTC. Encoded protein: CASSVSGREAETQYF.

This rearrangement joins TRBV5-1 to TRBJ2-2, with TRBD2 identical over 10 bases. CDR1 is SGHRS and CDR2 is YFSETQ in the germline V gene. Trimming at V came to 0 bases and at J to 0 bases, leaving 5 bases not matched to a gene. The CDR3 consists of 18 residues. The CDR3 DNA sequence: TGCGCCAGCAGCTTGGCCGTAAGCGGGAGGGCGAACACCGGGGAGCTGTTTTTT. Its translation: CASSLAVSGRANTGELFF.

The chain is built from TRBV28 and TRBJ1-2, with D possibly TRBD1 on 6 matching bases. The V end was cut by 5 bases, the J end by 0 bases, with 13 bases between. This CDR3 comprises 15 residues. The germline gives CDR1 MDHEN, CDR2 SYDVKM. CDR3 in amino acids: CASSTTGPTNYGYTF. In DNA, the CDR3 is TGTGCCAGCAGTACGACAGGTCCCACTAACTATGGCTACACCTTC.

This rearrangement joins TRBV7-2 to TRBJ2-2, with TRBD2 matching 9 bases. The CDR3 covers 15 residues. Looked up from germline, CDR1 is SGHTA and CDR2 is FQGNSA. V lost 5 bases and J lost 5; bases outside the gene matches: 6. This chain's CDR3 is CASSKNSGSTGELFF. CDR3 in DNA: TGTGCCAGCAGCAAGAATAGCGGGAGTACCGGGGAGCTGTTTTTT. Full variable domain (remainder filled in from reference TRBV7-2 and TRBJ2-2): GAGVSQSPSNKVTEKGKDVELRCDPISGHTALYWYRQSLGQGLEFLIYFQGNSAPDKSGLPSDRFSAERTGGSVSTLTIQRTQQEDSAVYLCASSKNSGSTGELFFGEGSRLTVL.

The chain is built from TRBV9 and TRBJ1-5; 7 nucleotides align to TRBD1. The junction had 7 bases not matched to a gene; V was cut back by 6 bases and J by 7 bases. This CDR3 contains 13 residues. CDR1 is SGDLS and CDR2 is YYNGEE in the germline V gene. CDR3 amino acids: CASTRGGRQPQHF. For the CDR3, the DNA is TGTGCCAGCACGAGAGGGGGCAGGCAGCCCCAGCATTTT.

The chain couples TRBV7-6 to TRBJ2-7; no clear D. Germline V gene sequence: CDR1 SGHVS, CDR2 FNYEAQ. With 1 base removed from V and 2 bases from J, the gap between germline ends came to 12 bases. There are 15 residues in the CDR3. The DNA for the CDR3 is TGTGCCAGCAGCTTAGGCCGAACTGTCGCCTACGAGCAGTACTTC. Amino acids: CASSLGRTVAYEQYF.

The V call is TRBV28, the J call TRBJ2-1, with TRBD1 identical over 8 bases. The CDR3 runs to 14 residues. The V gene end was trimmed by 2 bases and the J gene end by 13 bases; junction bases not matched to a gene: 10. Germline values: CDR1 MDHEN, CDR2 SYDVKM. CDR3 nucleotide sequence: TGTGCCAGCAGTTTACCCGGACAGGGAGAGAGTCAGTTCTTC. Translation: CASSLPGQGESQFF.

The V gene is TRBV27, the J gene TRBJ2-7; D is possibly TRBD2 (5 bases). The V gene lost 2 bases and the J gene lost 6 bases, with 14 bases spanning the gap. CDR3 length equals 14 residues. Germline values: CDR1 MNHEY, CDR2 SMNVEV (reference sequence). The DNA of the CDR3 is TGTGCCAGCAGTTTAGTTCGGGATGCCTCCGAGCAGTACTTC. Protein product: CASSLVRDASEQYF.

This chain uses TRBV27 with TRBJ1-5, with TRBD1 as a possible D gene (6 bases). CDR1 is MNHEY and CDR2 is SMNVEV in the germline V gene (reference sequence). The V end was cut by 0 bases, the J end by 6 bases, with 18 bases between. CDR3 length: 17 residues. In nucleotides, the CDR3 is TGTGCCAGCAGTTTATCCCCCGGGGGGCGTACCGGTCAGCCCCAGCATTTT. As protein: CASSLSPGGRTGQPQHF.

The rearrangement uses TRBV30 and TRBJ2-7, with 9 bases aligning to TRBD1. This CDR3 has 12 residues. The germline V gene encodes CDR1 GTSNPN and CDR2 SVGIG (reference sequence). The ends lost 7 bases at V and 6 bases at J; junction bases unmatched: 7. This chain's CDR3 is CAFKTGGGEQYF. The CDR3 nucleotides are TGTGCCTTCAAGACAGGGGGGGGCGAGCAGTACTTC.

This chain links TRBV6-6 with TRBJ2-7, with D maybe TRBD1 (6 bases). CDR3 length: 11 residues. Germline CDR1 is MNHNY and CDR2 is SVGAGI (reference sequence). Trimming took 8 bases from V and 4 from J, leaving 9 bases between them. Here the CDR3 reads CASAGAYEQYF. CDR3 DNA: TGTGCCAGCGCAGGGGCTTACGAGCAGTACTTC.

J is TRBJ2-1 and V is TRBV19, with TRBD2 matching over 11 bases. The CDR3 is made up of 14 amino acids. Germline CDR1 reads LNHDA; CDR2 reads SQIVND (reference sequence). V shed 9 bases and J 4 bases; nucleotides not matched to a gene: 5. CDR3 region: CASRGLAEYNEQFF. The CDR3 bases are TGTGCCAGCAGGGGACTAGCGGAGTACAATGAGCAGTTCTTC.

V usage is TRBV18 and J usage is TRBJ1-1, with D tentatively TRBD1 (5 bases). Trimming took 0 bases from V and 3 from J, leaving 11 bases between them. Germline V gene sequence: CDR1 KGHSH, CDR2 LQKENI. The length of the CDR3 is 15 residues. For the CDR3, the DNA is TGTGCCAGCTCACCACCGGGCAGGGCCGACACTGAAGCTTTCTTT. Residues: CASSPPGRADTEAFF.

The J gene is TRBJ1-1, the V gene TRBV4-1; 9 bases are a match to TRBD1. Germline CDR1 reads MGHRA; CDR2 reads YSYEKL. The V gene end was trimmed by 0 bases and the J gene end by 0 bases; junction bases not matched to a gene: 8. The CDR3 contains 18 residues. The CDR3 bases are TGCGCCAGCAGCCAAGATGGGGGACAGGGTCTCATGAACACTGAAGCTTTCTTT. Translated, it gives CASSQDGGQGLMNTEAFF.

The V gene is TRBV13, the J gene TRBJ2-1, with no clear D. The ends were cut back, 7 bases at V and 1 base at J, with 11 bases in the middle. Germline V gene sequence: CDR1 PRHDT, CDR2 FYEKMQ (reference sequence). CDR3 length equals 14 residues. CDR3 in DNA: TGTGCCAGCAAACATGGCTTATCCTACAATGAGCAGTTCTTC. Translated, it gives CASKHGLSYNEQFF.

The V gene is TRBV18, the J gene TRBJ1-1, with a tentative D call TRBD1 (5 bases). Germline lookup yields CDR1 KGHSH and CDR2 LQKENI. The CDR3 is 15 residues long. Trimming took 3 bases from V and 0 from J, leaving 11 bases between them. The CDR3 nucleotides are TGTGCCAGCTCACCTAAGACAGACATGAACACTGAAGCTTTCTTT. This sequence encodes CASSPKTDMNTEAFF.

This sequence joins TRBV6-1 and TRBJ1-2; the match to TRBD1 covers 7 bases. V lost 1 base, J lost 4 bases, and 0 bases stayed unmatched. CDR1 and CDR2 from the germline V gene are MNHNS and SASEGT. This CDR3 region has 13 residues. CDR3: CASSEGQGYGYTF. CDR3 in DNA: TGTGCCAGCAGTGAAGGACAGGGCTATGGCTACACCTTC.

The chain is built from TRBV27 and TRBJ2-1; TRBD1 matches at 7 bases. The trim removed 4 bases at V and 12 bases at J, leaving 6 bases unmatched. The germline CDR1 and CDR2 sequences are MNHEY and SMNVEV (reference sequence). This CDR3 is 12 amino acids long. The CDR3 nucleotides are TGTGCCAGCAGTTACTCCGACAGGGCGCAGTTCTTC. Its translation: CASSYSDRAQFF.

The rearrangement links TRBV24-1 to TRBJ2-5; tentatively, D is TRBD1 (7 bases). CDR1 is KGHDR and CDR2 is SFDVKD in the germline V gene. CDR3 size: 15 residues. Trimming left V 1 base short and J 5 bases short, with 13 bases between. The CDR3 spells CATSDFTGAGETQYF. DNA for the CDR3: TGTGCCACCAGTGATTTTACAGGGGCGGGGGAGACCCAGTACTTC.